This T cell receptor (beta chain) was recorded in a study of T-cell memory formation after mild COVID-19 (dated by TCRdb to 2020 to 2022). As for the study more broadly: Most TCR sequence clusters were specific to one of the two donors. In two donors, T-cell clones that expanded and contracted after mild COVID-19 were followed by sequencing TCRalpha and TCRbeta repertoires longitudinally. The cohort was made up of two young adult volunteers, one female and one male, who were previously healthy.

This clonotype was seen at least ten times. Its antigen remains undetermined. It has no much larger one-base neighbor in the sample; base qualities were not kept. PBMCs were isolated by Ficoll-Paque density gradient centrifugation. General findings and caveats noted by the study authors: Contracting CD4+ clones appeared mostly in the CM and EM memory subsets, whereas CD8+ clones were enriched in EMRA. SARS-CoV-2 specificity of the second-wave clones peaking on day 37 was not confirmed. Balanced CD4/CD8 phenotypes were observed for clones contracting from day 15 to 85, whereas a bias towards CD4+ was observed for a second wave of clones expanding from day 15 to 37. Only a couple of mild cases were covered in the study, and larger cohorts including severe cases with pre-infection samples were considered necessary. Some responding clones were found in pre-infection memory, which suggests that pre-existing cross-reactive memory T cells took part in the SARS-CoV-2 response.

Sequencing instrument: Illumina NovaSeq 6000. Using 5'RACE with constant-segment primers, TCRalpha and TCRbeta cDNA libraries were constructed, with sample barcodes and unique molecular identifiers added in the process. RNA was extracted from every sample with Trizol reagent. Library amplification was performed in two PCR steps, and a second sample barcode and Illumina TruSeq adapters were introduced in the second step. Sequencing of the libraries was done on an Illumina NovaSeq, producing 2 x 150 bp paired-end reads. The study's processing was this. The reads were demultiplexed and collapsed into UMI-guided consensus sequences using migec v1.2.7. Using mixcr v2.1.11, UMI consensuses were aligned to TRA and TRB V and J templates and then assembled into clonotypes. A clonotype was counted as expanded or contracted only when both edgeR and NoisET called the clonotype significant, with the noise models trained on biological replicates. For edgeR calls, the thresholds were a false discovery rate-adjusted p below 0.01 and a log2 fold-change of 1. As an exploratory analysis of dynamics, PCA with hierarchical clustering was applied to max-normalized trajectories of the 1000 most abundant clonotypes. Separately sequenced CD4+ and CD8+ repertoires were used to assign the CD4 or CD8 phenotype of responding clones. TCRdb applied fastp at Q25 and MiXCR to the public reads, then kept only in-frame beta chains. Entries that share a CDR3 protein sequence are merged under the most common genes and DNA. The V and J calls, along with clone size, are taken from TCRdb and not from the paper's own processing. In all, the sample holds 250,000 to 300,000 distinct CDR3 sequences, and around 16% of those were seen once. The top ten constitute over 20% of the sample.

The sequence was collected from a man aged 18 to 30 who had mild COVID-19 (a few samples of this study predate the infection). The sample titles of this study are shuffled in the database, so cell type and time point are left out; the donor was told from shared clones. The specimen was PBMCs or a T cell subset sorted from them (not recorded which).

The CDR3: CASSSTGTKNIQYF. The nucleotides are TGTGCCAGCAGCTCGACGGGAACCAAAAACATTCAGTACTTC. This receptor chain uses TRBV7-9 and TRBJ2-4; matching of 5 bases hints at TRBD2 as the D gene. From the cysteine up to the phenylalanine, the CDR3 has a length of 14 residues. Only the CDR3 portion is preserved as DNA: 42 bases, with reading frame beginning at the first base. The V end loses 4 bases and the J end loses 2 bases, and a stretch of 9 bases separates them. From a lookup of the germline V gene (reference sequence), CDR1 and CDR2 are SEHNR and FQNEAQ.